The rows below give T cell receptor beta chains drawn from one sample of a study of blood T cells in healthy people across ages. One entry per CDR3 protein, called by TCRdb with MiXCR from the 5' RACE reads. Counted here are 1.5 million to 2 million distinct CDR3 sequences, around 50% occurring once; the ten biggest clones make up less than 2.5%. Sequenced sample: blood. The receptor source for this set is a woman in her 40s in good health. Both conserved end residues are part of each CDR3. A D gene is named only where the DNA matches it firmly. Size is stated for part of the rows, as once, few or many counts, or as a class when the clone is expanded.

CDR3aa: CASSDILAGEYNEQYF; CDR3nt: TGTGCCAGCAGTGACATACTAGCGGGGGAGTACAATGAGCAGTACTTC; d_gene: TRBD2; j_gene: TRBJ2-7; v_gene: TRBV2; abundance: NA
CDR3aa: CASSRTSGIAYF; CDR3nt: TGTGCCAGCAGTCGGACTAGCGGGATAGCGTATTTT; d_gene: TRBD2; j_gene: TRBJ2-3; v_gene: TRBV11-2; abundance: NA
CDR3aa: CASREGTKYGYTF; CDR3nt: TGTGCCAGCAGAGAGGGGACCAAATATGGCTACACCTTC; d_gene: NA; j_gene: TRBJ1-2; v_gene: TRBV28; abundance: once
CDR3aa: CASSNPGRYGYTF; CDR3nt: TGCGCCAGCAGCAACCCAGGGAGGTATGGCTACACCTTC; d_gene: NA; j_gene: TRBJ1-2; v_gene: TRBV5-1; abundance: NA
CDR3aa: CASSTSGGYTQYF; CDR3nt: TGTGCCAGTTCTACTAGCGGGGGGTATACGCAGTATTTT; d_gene: TRBD2; j_gene: TRBJ2-3; v_gene: TRBV9; abundance: few
CDR3aa: CASSQDRGVLTGTQYF; CDR3nt: TGTGCCAGCAGCCAAGATAGAGGAGTCCTAACCGGGACCCAGTACTTC; d_gene: NA; j_gene: TRBJ2-5; v_gene: TRBV14; abundance: few
CDR3aa: CASSRTQGAEDTQYF; CDR3nt: TGCGCCAGCAGCCGAACACAGGGGGCGGAAGATACGCAGTATTTT; d_gene: TRBD1; j_gene: TRBJ2-3; v_gene: TRBV4-1; abundance: few
CDR3aa: CSARPRDIGGYTF; CDR3nt: TGCAGTGCTAGACCAAGGGACATCGGGGGCTACACCTTC; d_gene: NA; j_gene: TRBJ1-2; v_gene: TRBV20-1; abundance: NA
CDR3aa: CASSVQVGGYTF; CDR3nt: TGTGCCAGCAGCGTCCAGGTGGGGGGCTACACCTTC; d_gene: NA; j_gene: TRBJ1-2; v_gene: TRBV7-2; abundance: NA
CDR3aa: CASSDEGIGANVLTF; CDR3nt: TGTGCCAGCAGCGATGAAGGGATCGGGGCCAACGTCCTGACTTTC; d_gene: NA; j_gene: TRBJ2-6; v_gene: TRBV7-9; abundance: few
CDR3aa: CASKGRNSTYGYTF; CDR3nt: TGTGCCAGCAAAGGACGGAACTCCACCTATGGCTACACCTTC; d_gene: NA; j_gene: TRBJ1-2; v_gene: TRBV6-2/TRBV6-3; abundance: NA
CDR3aa: CSAREGRVSYEQYF; CDR3nt: TGCAGTGCTAGAGAGGGCAGGGTGTCCTACGAGCAGTACTTC; d_gene: NA; j_gene: TRBJ2-7; v_gene: TRBV20-1; abundance: few
CDR3aa: CASFLTQGVAFF; CDR3nt: TGTGCCAGCTTCCTCACCCAGGGTGTGGCTTTCTTT; d_gene: NA; j_gene: TRBJ1-1; v_gene: TRBV28; abundance: NA
CDR3aa: CSASLTSGRGPYNEQFF; CDR3nt: TGCAGTGCTAGTTTGACTAGCGGGAGGGGACCCTACAATGAGCAGTTCTTC; d_gene: TRBD2; j_gene: TRBJ2-1; v_gene: TRBV20-1; abundance: NA
CDR3aa: CASSLTLSEQYF; CDR3nt: TGTGCCAGCAGCTTGACCCTTAGCGAGCAGTACTTC; d_gene: NA; j_gene: TRBJ2-7; v_gene: TRBV7-2; abundance: many
CDR3aa: CASSFDSRNNEQFF; CDR3nt: TGTGCCAGCAGTTTCGACAGTCGAAACAATGAGCAGTTCTTC; d_gene: NA; j_gene: TRBJ2-1; v_gene: TRBV27; abundance: few
CDR3aa: CASHFRGQDKNIQYF; CDR3nt: TGTGCCAGCCACTTTCGCGGGCAGGACAAAAACATTCAGTACTTC; d_gene: NA; j_gene: TRBJ2-4; v_gene: TRBV6-2/TRBV6-3; abundance: few
CDR3aa: CASSQDQAGGAEAQYF; CDR3nt: TGCGCCAGCAGCCAAGATCAAGCGGGGGGCGCTGAGGCCCAGTACTTC; d_gene: TRBD2; j_gene: TRBJ2-7; v_gene: TRBV4-1; abundance: NA
CDR3aa: CSVRNGGRVPDENYGYTF; CDR3nt: TGCAGCGTCCGGAATGGGGGGCGGGTTCCCGATGAGAACTATGGCTACACCTTC; d_gene: NA; j_gene: TRBJ1-2; v_gene: TRBV29-1; abundance: NA
CDR3aa: CASSQDTPGNQETQYF; CDR3nt: TGCGCCAGCAGCCAAGATACGCCTGGCAACCAAGAGACCCAGTACTTC; d_gene: NA; j_gene: TRBJ2-5; v_gene: TRBV4-1; abundance: NA
CDR3aa: CATSDRSGAVPDTQYF; CDR3nt: TGTGCCACCAGTGATCGCAGCGGGGCCGTACCAGATACGCAGTATTTT; d_gene: TRBD2; j_gene: TRBJ2-3; v_gene: TRBV24-1; abundance: NA
CDR3aa: CASSLPIVGGLETQYF; CDR3nt: TGTGCCAGCAGCCTACCAATAGTGGGGGGCTTGGAGACCCAGTACTTC; d_gene: NA; j_gene: TRBJ2-5; v_gene: TRBV5-5; abundance: NA
CDR3aa: CASSQGGREVNEQFF; CDR3nt: TGTGCCAGCAGCCAAGGGGGCCGCGAAGTCAATGAGCAGTTCTTC; d_gene: NA; j_gene: TRBJ2-1; v_gene: TRBV4-2; abundance: few
CDR3aa: CASSPRLGNYGYTF; CDR3nt: TGTGCCAGCAGCCCTAGGTTAGGGAACTATGGCTACACCTTC; d_gene: NA; j_gene: TRBJ1-2; v_gene: TRBV7-2; abundance: few
CDR3aa: CATSDPTGSVGYTF; CDR3nt: TGTGCCACCAGTGACCCGACAGGGAGCGTTGGCTACACCTTC; d_gene: TRBD1; j_gene: TRBJ1-2; v_gene: TRBV24-1; abundance: few
CDR3aa: CASSPRATNTEAFF; CDR3nt: TGTGCCAGCTCACCAAGGGCAACGAACACTGAAGCTTTCTTT; d_gene: NA; j_gene: TRBJ1-1; v_gene: TRBV18; abundance: NA
CDR3aa: CASSLGQALSYEQYF; CDR3nt: TGTGCCAGCAGCTTAGGACAGGCCCTCTCCTACGAGCAGTACTTC; d_gene: NA; j_gene: TRBJ2-7; v_gene: TRBV11-2; abundance: NA
CDR3aa: CASSLDQGPYGYTF; CDR3nt: TGCGCCAGCAGCTTGGATCAGGGCCCCTATGGCTACACCTTC; d_gene: NA; j_gene: TRBJ1-2; v_gene: TRBV5-1; abundance: NA
CDR3aa: CASSPGTPDNYGYTF; CDR3nt: TGTGCCAGCAGCCCCGGGACACCGGATAACTATGGCTACACCTTC; d_gene: NA; j_gene: TRBJ1-2; v_gene: TRBV13; abundance: NA
CDR3aa: CSVDTGRQGNTGELFF; CDR3nt: TGCAGCGTTGATACAGGGAGGCAGGGAAACACCGGGGAGCTGTTTTTT; d_gene: NA; j_gene: TRBJ2-2; v_gene: TRBV29-1; abundance: NA
CDR3aa: CATSRDLRKGLDGYTF; CDR3nt: TGTGCCACCAGCAGAGATCTTAGGAAAGGTCTGGATGGCTACACCTTC; d_gene: NA; j_gene: TRBJ1-2; v_gene: TRBV15; abundance: NA
CDR3aa: CASSPEGAYDSPLHF; CDR3nt: TGCGCCAGCAGTCCGGAAGGGGCCTACGATTCACCCCTCCACTTT; d_gene: NA; j_gene: TRBJ1-6; v_gene: TRBV10-2; abundance: NA
CDR3aa: CATSDPGGTAQETQYF; CDR3nt: TGTGCCACCAGTGACCCTGGCGGGACAGCGCAAGAGACCCAGTACTTC; d_gene: NA; j_gene: TRBJ2-5; v_gene: TRBV24-1; abundance: few
CDR3aa: CASSLDGGTPDTQYF; CDR3nt: TGTGCCAGCAGCTTAGACGGGGGTACCCCAGATACGCAGTATTTT; d_gene: NA; j_gene: TRBJ2-3; v_gene: TRBV11-1; abundance: few
CDR3aa: CSADPGQGDVEQFF; CDR3nt: TGCAGTGCTGACCCGGGACAGGGAGATGTTGAGCAGTTCTTC; d_gene: TRBD1; j_gene: TRBJ2-1; v_gene: TRBV20-1; abundance: NA
CDR3aa: CGSSQGIGTTTYGQYF; CDR3nt: TGTGGCAGCAGCCAAGGGATCGGGACAACAACCTACGGGCAGTACTTC; d_gene: NA; j_gene: TRBJ2-7; v_gene: TRBV3-1; abundance: NA
CDR3aa: CSARDKSGGTPETQYF; CDR3nt: TGCAGTGCTAGAGATAAGAGCGGGGGAACCCCAGAGACCCAGTACTTC; d_gene: TRBD2; j_gene: TRBJ2-5; v_gene: TRBV20-1; abundance: few
CDR3aa: CANQRESKETQYF; CDR3nt: TGTGCCAACCAGAGGGAGTCTAAAGAGACCCAGTACTTC; d_gene: NA; j_gene: TRBJ2-5; v_gene: TRBV10-3; abundance: few
CDR3aa: CASSPTTGGAWGYTF; CDR3nt: TGTGCCAGCAGTCCAACAACAGGGGGCGCATGGGGCTACACCTTC; d_gene: TRBD1; j_gene: TRBJ1-2; v_gene: TRBV6-1; abundance: NA
CDR3aa: CASSSGERQGKFGYTF; CDR3nt: TGTGCCAGCAGTTCTGGGGAGCGACAGGGGAAGTTTGGCTACACCTTC; d_gene: TRBD1; j_gene: TRBJ1-2; v_gene: TRBV27; abundance: NA
CDR3aa: CASSLDGSTSTDTQYF; CDR3nt: TGTGCCAGCAGCTTAGATGGGTCCACTAGCACAGATACGCAGTATTTT; d_gene: NA; j_gene: TRBJ2-3; v_gene: TRBV11-2; abundance: few
CDR3aa: CASSSHSPGQGSRPYF; CDR3nt: TGTGCCAGCAGTTCCCATTCCCCGGGACAGGGGTCTAGGCCGTACTTC; d_gene: TRBD1; j_gene: TRBJ2-7; v_gene: TRBV28; abundance: NA
CDR3aa: CASSLDRGYAYGYTF; CDR3nt: TGTGCCAGCAGCTTAGACAGGGGTTATGCCTATGGCTACACCTTC; d_gene: TRBD1; j_gene: TRBJ1-2; v_gene: TRBV7-9; abundance: few
CDR3aa: CASSGTVYYEQYF; CDR3nt: TGTGCCAGCAGTGGGACAGTCTACTACGAGCAGTACTTC; d_gene: TRBD1; j_gene: TRBJ2-7; v_gene: TRBV6-6; abundance: few
CDR3aa: CASSVEAGVSYEQYF; CDR3nt: TGTGCCAGCAGCGTAGAGGCGGGGGTCTCCTACGAGCAGTACTTC; d_gene: TRBD2; j_gene: TRBJ2-7; v_gene: TRBV9; abundance: few
CDR3aa: CASSLVRSTYNEQFF; CDR3nt: TGCGCCAGCAGCTTGGTTAGAAGCACCTACAATGAGCAGTTCTTC; d_gene: NA; j_gene: TRBJ2-1; v_gene: TRBV5-1; abundance: NA
CDR3aa: CASNPGDFQETQYF; CDR3nt: TGTGCCAGCAACCCTGGGGACTTCCAAGAGACCCAGTACTTC; d_gene: NA; j_gene: TRBJ2-5; v_gene: TRBV2; abundance: NA
CDR3aa: CASSSEPGGGDTQYF; CDR3nt: TGTGCCAGCAGCTCCGAACCCGGAGGGGGGGATACGCAGTATTTT; d_gene: NA; j_gene: TRBJ2-3; v_gene: TRBV7-2; abundance: NA
CDR3aa: CASSLTWQSGVNTEAFF; CDR3nt: TGTGCCAGCAGCTTGACGTGGCAGTCGGGGGTGAACACTGAAGCTTTCTTT; d_gene: NA; j_gene: TRBJ1-1; v_gene: TRBV5-5; abundance: few
CDR3aa: CSVLGGSEKLFF; CDR3nt: TGCAGCGTTCTGGGAGGGAGCGAAAAACTGTTTTTT; d_gene: NA; j_gene: TRBJ1-4; v_gene: TRBV29-1; abundance: few
CDR3aa: CASGSPGQNQETQYF; CDR3nt: TGTGCCAGCGGATCACCAGGACAGAACCAAGAGACCCAGTACTTC; d_gene: NA; j_gene: TRBJ2-5; v_gene: TRBV28; abundance: NA
CDR3aa: CASSVEVGGLGQFF; CDR3nt: TGTGCCAGCAGCGTAGAGGTAGGGGGCCTCGGGCAGTTCTTC; d_gene: TRBD1; j_gene: TRBJ2-1; v_gene: TRBV9; abundance: NA
CDR3aa: CASSLVEAGVHGYTF; CDR3nt: TGTGCCAGCAGCTTAGTTGAGGCAGGGGTCCATGGCTACACCTTC; d_gene: NA; j_gene: TRBJ1-2; v_gene: TRBV7-2; abundance: few
CDR3aa: CASNDRGFGEQYF; CDR3nt: TGTGCCAGCAATGACAGGGGTTTTGGCGAGCAGTACTTC; d_gene: TRBD1; j_gene: TRBJ2-7; v_gene: TRBV28; abundance: once
CDR3aa: CASTFSVSGAYNEQFF; CDR3nt: TGTGCCAGCACCTTCTCGGTTTCCGGTGCCTACAATGAGCAGTTCTTC; d_gene: NA; j_gene: TRBJ2-1; v_gene: TRBV7-8; abundance: few
CDR3aa: CASSYAGASGYNEPFF; CDR3nt: TGTGCCAGCAGTTATGCCGGGGCATCGGGCTACAATGAGCCGTTCTTC; d_gene: NA; j_gene: TRBJ2-1; v_gene: TRBV6-2/TRBV6-3; abundance: NA
CDR3aa: CASSANQGRAASSGANVLTF; CDR3nt: TGTGCCAGCAGTGCGAATCAAGGTCGGGCGGCGAGCTCTGGGGCCAACGTCCTGACTTTC; d_gene: NA; j_gene: TRBJ2-6; v_gene: TRBV25-1; abundance: NA